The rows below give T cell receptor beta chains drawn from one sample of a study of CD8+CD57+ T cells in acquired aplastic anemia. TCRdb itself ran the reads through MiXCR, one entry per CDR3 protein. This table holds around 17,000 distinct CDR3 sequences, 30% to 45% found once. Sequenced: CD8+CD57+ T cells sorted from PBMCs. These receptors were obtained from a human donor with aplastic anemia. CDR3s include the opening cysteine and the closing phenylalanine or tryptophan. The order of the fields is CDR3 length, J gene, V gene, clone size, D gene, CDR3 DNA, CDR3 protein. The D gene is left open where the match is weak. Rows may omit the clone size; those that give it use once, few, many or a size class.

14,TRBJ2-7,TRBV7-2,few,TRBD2,TGTGCCAGCAGCTCAGGACTAGCTACCTACGAGCAGTACTTC,CASSSGLATYEQYF
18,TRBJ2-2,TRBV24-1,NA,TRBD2,TGTGCCACCAGTGACTCCGGACTAGCGGGAGGGGTCACCGGGGAGCTGTTTTTT,CATSDSGLAGGVTGELFF
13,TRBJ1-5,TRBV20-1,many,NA,TGCAGTGTCACGGGGGACAGCAATCAGCCCCAGCATTTT,CSVTGDSNQPQHF
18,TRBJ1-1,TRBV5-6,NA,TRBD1,TGTGCCAGCAGCTTGGGGGGGACAGGGGGAGTAGAGAACACTGAAGCTTTCTTT,CASSLGGTGGVENTEAFF
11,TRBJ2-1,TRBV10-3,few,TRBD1,TGTGCCATCAAGGGACAGGGTGAGCAGTTCTTC,CAIKGQGEQFF
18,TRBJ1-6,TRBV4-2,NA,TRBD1,TGTGCCAGCAGCGAGAGGACAGGGGCGTTAAACTATAATTCACCCCTCCACTTT,CASSERTGALNYNSPLHF
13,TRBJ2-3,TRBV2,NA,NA,TGTGCCAGCCATACAGTAGGAACAGATACGCAGTATTTT,CASHTVGTDTQYF
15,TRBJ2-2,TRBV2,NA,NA,TGTGCCAGCAGTGATTTACCGATGAACACCGGGGAGCTGTTTTTT,CASSDLPMNTGELFF
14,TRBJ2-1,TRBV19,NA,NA,TGTGCCAGCAATTTGGGCCAGGGAGGCAATGAGCAGTTCTTC,CASNLGQGGNEQFF
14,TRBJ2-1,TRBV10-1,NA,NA,TGCGCCAGCAGTGACAATCTAGCGTCCAATGAGCAGTTCTTC,CASSDNLASNEQFF
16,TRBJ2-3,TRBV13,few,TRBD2,TGTGCCAGCAGCTGGCGTAGCGGGAGGGAGCGAGATACGCAGTATTTT,CASSWRSGRERDTQYF
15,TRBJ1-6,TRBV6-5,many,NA,TGTGCCAGCAGCCCACCGGGGCCTTATAATTCACCCCTCCACTTT,CASSPPGPYNSPLHF
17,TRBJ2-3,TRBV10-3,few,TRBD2,TGTGCCATCATCGCGAGCGGGGGAGGCGACTTCACAGATACGCAGTATTTT,CAIIASGGGDFTDTQYF
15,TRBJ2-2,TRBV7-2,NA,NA,TGTGCCAGCAGCTTAAGTGAGGCTTGGAGAGGGGAGCTGTTTTTT,CASSLSEAWRGELFF
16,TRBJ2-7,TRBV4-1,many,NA,TGCGCCAGCAGCCAAGAACAGGGAGGCCCCTCCTACGAGCAGTACTTC,CASSQEQGGPSYEQYF
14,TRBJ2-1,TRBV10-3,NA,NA,TGTGCCATCAGTGTGCGGCGGGAAGACAATGAGCAGTTCTTC,CAISVRREDNEQFF
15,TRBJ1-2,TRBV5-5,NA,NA,TGTGCCAGCAGCGCGGCCGGGACACATAGCTATGGCTACACCTTC,CASSAAGTHSYGYTF
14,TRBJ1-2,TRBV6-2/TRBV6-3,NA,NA,TGTGCCAGCAGACCTGGACGCGAGACCTATGGCTACACCTTC,CASRPGRETYGYTF
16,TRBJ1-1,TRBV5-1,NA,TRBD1,TGCGCCAGCAGCCGTCCAACGGGACAGTGGAACACTGAAGCTTTCTTT,CASSRPTGQWNTEAFF
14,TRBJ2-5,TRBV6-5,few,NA,TGTGCCAGCAGTTACGACACCTACCAAGAGACCCAGTACTTC,CASSYDTYQETQYF
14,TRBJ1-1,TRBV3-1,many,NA,TGTGCCAGCAGCCAAGATTCTATTAACACTGAAGCTTTCTTT,CASSQDSINTEAFF
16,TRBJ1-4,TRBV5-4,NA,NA,TGTGCCAGCAGCGGAGGGGGGACACATACTAATGAAAAACTGTTTTTT,CASSGGGTHTNEKLFF
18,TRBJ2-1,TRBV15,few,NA,TGTGCCACCAGCAGCGTTGAAGGAGGGCAGGGGATCTACAATGAGCAGTTCTTC,CATSSVEGGQGIYNEQFF
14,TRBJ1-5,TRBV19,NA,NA,TGTGCCAGTAGTATATACGATAGCAATCAGCCCCAGCATTTT,CASSIYDSNQPQHF
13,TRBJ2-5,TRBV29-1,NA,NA,TGCAGCGTTGAAACAATTGCCGGAGAGACCCAGTACTTC,CSVETIAGETQYF
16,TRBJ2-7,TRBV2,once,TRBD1,TGTGCCAGCACCTCAAGTGCAGGGACAGGGGGCAGCGAGCAGTACTTC,CASTSSAGTGGSEQYF
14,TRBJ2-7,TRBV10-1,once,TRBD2,TGCGCCACCCCAGGCCTAGCGGGAGTCTACGAGCAGTACTTC,CATPGLAGVYEQYF
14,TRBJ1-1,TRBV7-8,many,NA,TGTGCCAGCAGCTTAGGGCGGGGGGACACTGAAGCTTTCTTT,CASSLGRGDTEAFF
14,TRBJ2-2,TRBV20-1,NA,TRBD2,TGCAGTGCTAGACTAGCGGGACGGACCGGGGAGCTGTTTTTT,CSARLAGRTGELFF
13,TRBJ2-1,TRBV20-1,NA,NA,TGCAGTGCTAGAGATCCGCGGGCGTTAGGGCAGTTCTTC,CSARDPRALGQFF
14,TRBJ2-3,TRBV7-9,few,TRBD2,TGTGCCAGCAGCCTCGGGACTAGCGCCCCAACTCCGTATTTT,CASSLGTSAPTPYF
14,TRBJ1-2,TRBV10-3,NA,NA,TGTGCCATCAGTGAGTCTTGGGTAGGGAAGGGCTACACCTTC,CAISESWVGKGYTF
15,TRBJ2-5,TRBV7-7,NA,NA,TGTGCTAGCAGCTTAGCCTCCGGGACCCAAGAGACCCAGTACTTC,CASSLASGTQETQYF
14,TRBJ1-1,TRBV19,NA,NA,TGTGCCAGTGAATCGAAGTCCCTGAGCACTGAAGCTTTCTTT,CASESKSLSTEAFF
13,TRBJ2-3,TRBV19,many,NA,TGTGCCACCAAAGAGTGGGGCACAGATACGCAGTATTTT,CATKEWGTDTQYF
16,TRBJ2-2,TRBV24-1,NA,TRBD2,TGTGCCACCAGTGATTGGACCGGGGGAGGGACCGGGGAGCTGTTTTTT,CATSDWTGGGTGELFF
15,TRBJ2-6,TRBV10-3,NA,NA,TGTGCCATCAGCCCGGGTGACTCTGGGGCCAACGTCCTGACTTTC,CAISPGDSGANVLTF
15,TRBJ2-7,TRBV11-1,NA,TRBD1,TGTGCCAGCAGCTTACACCGGGACAGAGCCTACGAGCAGTACTTC,CASSLHRDRAYEQYF
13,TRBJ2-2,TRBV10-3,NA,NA,TGTGCCATCAGTGAAAGGGGCACCGGGGAGCTGTTTTTT,CAISERGTGELFF
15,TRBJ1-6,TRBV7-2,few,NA,TGTGCCAGCAGCTTGGGAACAGGAACTAATTCACCCCTCCACTTT,CASSLGTGTNSPLHF
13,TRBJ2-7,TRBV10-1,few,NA,TGCGCCAGCAGTGAGGGGGCTCTATACGAGCAGTACTTC,CASSEGALYEQYF
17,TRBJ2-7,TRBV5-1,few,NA,NA,CASSELLCHVLPNEQYF
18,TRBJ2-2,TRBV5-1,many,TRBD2,TGCGCCAGCAGCAAGGAGACTAGCGGGGAATTCTACACCGGGGAGCTGTTTTTT,CASSKETSGEFYTGELFF